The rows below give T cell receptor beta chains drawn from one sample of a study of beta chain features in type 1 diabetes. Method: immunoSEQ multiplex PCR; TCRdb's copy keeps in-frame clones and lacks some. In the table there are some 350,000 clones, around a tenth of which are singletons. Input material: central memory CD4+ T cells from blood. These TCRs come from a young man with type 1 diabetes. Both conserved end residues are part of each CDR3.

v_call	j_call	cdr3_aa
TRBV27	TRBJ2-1	CASSPRAGVPNEQFF
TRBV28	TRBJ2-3	CASTASSLAGWGTDTQYF
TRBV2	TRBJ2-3	CASSLEGGGSTDTQYF
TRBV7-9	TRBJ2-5	CASSNLGETQYF
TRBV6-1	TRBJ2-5	CAIRISNQGSQYF
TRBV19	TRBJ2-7	CASGRETYEQYF
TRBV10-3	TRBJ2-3	CAITNTDTQYF
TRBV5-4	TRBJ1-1	CASSLGQTNTEAFF
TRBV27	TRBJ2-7	CASSTANYEQYF
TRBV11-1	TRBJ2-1	CASSLGGGRATNEQFF
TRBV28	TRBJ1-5	CASSPGHRRGNQPQHF
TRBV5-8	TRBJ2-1	CASSLFASISYNEQFF
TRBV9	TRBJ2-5	CASSGRGGIQETQYF
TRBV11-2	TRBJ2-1	CASSERLAGIYNEQFF
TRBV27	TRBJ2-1	CASSFGTSRDEQFF
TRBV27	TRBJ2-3	CASKMLSQGGWTDTQYF
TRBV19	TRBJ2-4	CASSFSANIQYF
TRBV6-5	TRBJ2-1	CASSSNDEQFF
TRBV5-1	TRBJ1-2	CASSTQGGNGYTF
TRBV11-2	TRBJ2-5	CASSSRQALQETQYF
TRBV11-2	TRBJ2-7	CASSPGTGPYEQYF
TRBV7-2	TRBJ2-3	CASSLTGRDTQYF
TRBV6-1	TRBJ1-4	CASGRREKLFF
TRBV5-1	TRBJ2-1	CASSLELAGAYNEQFF
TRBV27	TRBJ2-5	CASSSRLVGETQYF
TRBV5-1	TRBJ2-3	CASSPETSGNSDTQYF
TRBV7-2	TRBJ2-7	CASSLGRGEQYF
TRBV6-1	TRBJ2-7	CASSEGVRATGF
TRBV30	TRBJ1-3	CAWGQGASSGNTIYF
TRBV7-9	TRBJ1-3	CASSWNRGGGNTIYF
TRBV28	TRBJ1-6	CASTLGAGGNSPLHF
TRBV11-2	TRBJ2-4	CASSPAVGGGVIQYF
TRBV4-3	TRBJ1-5	CASSRDGQGDQPQHF
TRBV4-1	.	CASSPRSRGTFTYEQYF
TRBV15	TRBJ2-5	CATSLDPRETQYF
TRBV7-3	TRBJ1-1	CASSLQVRRNTEAFF
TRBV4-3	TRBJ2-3	CASSQPPSGGPRVSTDTQYF
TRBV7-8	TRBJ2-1	CASSSRLVKQFF
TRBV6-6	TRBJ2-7	CASSRSGSRSEQYF
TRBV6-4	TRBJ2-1	CASSDSNRPNEQFF
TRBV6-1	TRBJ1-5	CASALVGGNQPQHF
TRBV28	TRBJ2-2	CASSLYRSSGRTGELFF
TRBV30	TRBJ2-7	CAWSGEVEQYF
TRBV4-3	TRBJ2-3	CASSQERASEGTDTQYF
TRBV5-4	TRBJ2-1	CASSLDPTGYNEQFF
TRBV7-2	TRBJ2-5	CASSRRLAGTETQYF
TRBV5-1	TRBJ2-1	CASSLPGNEQFF
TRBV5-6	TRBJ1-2	CASSPGQNYGYTF
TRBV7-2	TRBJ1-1	CASSGDSNTEAFF
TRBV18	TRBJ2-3	CASSSPGQGADTQYF
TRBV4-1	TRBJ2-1	CASSQAGTTYNEQFF
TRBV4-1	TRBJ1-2	CASSQDLGRANYGYTF
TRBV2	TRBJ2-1	CASSSGRTGVEQFF
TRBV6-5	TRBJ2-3	CASSSTTGTDTQYF
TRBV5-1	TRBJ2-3	CASSASPGQMDTQYF
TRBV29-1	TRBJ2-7	CSVAADLYYEQYF
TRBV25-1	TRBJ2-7	CASSGQYEQYF
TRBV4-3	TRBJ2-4	CASSQSLQREFKNIQYF
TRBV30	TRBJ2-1	CASFYNEQFF
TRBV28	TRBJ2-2	CASRGGLAGINTGELFF